Shown below are 21 T cell receptor beta chains from a single sample sequenced in a study of T-cell reconstitution after alpha-beta-depleted transplantation in children. Preparation of the TCRbeta library involved a method that used unique molecular identifiers. TCRdb fed the PCR reads into MiXCR, producing one record per CDR3 protein. The repertoire holds some 830,000 distinct CDR3 sequences, with around 15% as singletons. The input for sequencing was PBMCs, mostly from graft donor cells, taken 360 days after TCRalphabeta/CD19-depleted stem cell transplant. The receptors were sampled from a male patient between 5 and 17 years old who had a stem cell transplant for acute lymphoblastic leukemia, so the T cells may come from the graft donor.

This clonotype was recorded a few times. The gene calls are TRBV5-1 and TRBJ2-2; no clear D. The germline V gene encodes CDR1 SGHRS and CDR2 YFSETQ. The ends were cut back, 0 bases at V and 4 bases at J, with 7 bases in the middle. The CDR3 sequence is 14 residues long. Written as DNA, the CDR3 is TGCGCCAGCAGCTTGGGGTACGGCACCGGGGAGCTGTTTTTT. Protein product: CASSLGYGTGELFF.

On this clonotype itself: The CDR3 end shows no conserved phenylalanine or tryptophan, and so a read error is likely. The CDR3 loop reads CSASGGGMWYEQYI. The CDR3 nucleotides read TGCAGTGCTAGCGGGGGAGGAATGTGGTACGAGCAGTACATC. The V gene is TRBV20-1, the J gene TRBJ2-7; TRBD2 is a possible D gene (6 bases). Between the trimmed V and J ends, which lost 3 bases and 4 bases, there was a span of 16 bases. This CDR3 contains 14 residues. Germline V gene sequence: CDR1 DFQATT, CDR2 SNEGSKA (reference sequence).

This clonotype occurred a few times. The CDR3 protein is CASSLVAQEVRENYGYTF. The CDR3 DNA sequence: TGTGCCAGCAGCTTAGTGGCTCAGGAGGTACGAGAGAACTATGGCTACACCTTC. J is TRBJ1-2 and V is TRBV11-2; D gene ambiguous. The CDR3 is made up of 18 amino acids. Germline-derived CDR1 and CDR2 are SGHAT and FQNNGV. Between the trimmed V and J ends, which lost 1 base and 2 bases, there was a span of 20 bases.

Ten or more counts support this clonotype. The CDR3 sequence: CASSADTDTQYF. The CDR3 bases are TGTGCCAGCAGCGCGGATACAGATACGCAGTATTTT. The rearrangement links TRBV5-5 to TRBJ2-3; the D is unclear. CDR3 length: 12 amino acids. Germline V gene data show CDR1 as SGHKS and CDR2 as YYEKEE (reference sequence). Trimming took 4 bases from V and 3 from J, leaving 6 bases between them.

This sequence joins TRBV7-9 and TRBJ2-5, with D possibly being TRBD2 (5 bases). CDR1 and CDR2 from the germline V gene are SEHNR and FQNEAQ (reference sequence). This CDR3 is 15 amino acids long. V lost 1 base and J lost 2, with 11 bases in between. For the CDR3, the DNA is TGTGCCAGCAGCTTAGTCGGTCGCGGGCAAGAGACCCAGTACTTC. Protein: CASSLVGRGQETQYF.

This clonotype was picked up many times. The rearrangement links TRBV20-1 to TRBJ2-5, with D possibly being TRBD1 (6 bases). This CDR3 is 14 amino acids long. Germline values: CDR1 DFQATT, CDR2 SNEGSKA (reference sequence). Trimming removed 2 bases from V and 4 bases from J, with 14 bases in between. CDR3 loop: CSARRQGIRETQYF. DNA of the CDR3: TGCAGTGCTAGACGGCAGGGGATACGAGAGACCCAGTACTTC.

The chain is built from TRBV5-1 and TRBJ2-2; no reliable D call. V was pared by 0 bases and J by 0 bases, with 9 bases between. The CDR3 is 16 residues long. Germline V gives CDR1 SGHRS, CDR2 YFSETQ. DNA for the CDR3: TGCGCCAGCAGCTTGGAAACAGCTTCGAACACCGGGGAGCTGTTTTTT. This encodes CASSLETASNTGELFF.

This chain links TRBV29-1 with TRBJ2-1; 10 positions agree with TRBD1. V was pared by 4 bases and J by 8 bases, with 8 bases of the junction left unmatched. Germline V gene lookup returns CDR1 SQVTM and CDR2 ANQGSEA. The CDR3 has 14 residues. In DNA, the CDR3 is TGCAGCGTTGCGACCGGGACAGGGGACGATGAGCAGTTCTTC. Translated: CSVATGTGDDEQFF.

This chain links TRBV6-2 or TRBV6-3 with TRBJ2-2; TRBD1 aligns across 9 bases. CDR1 and CDR2 (germline): MNHEY, SVGEGT. Unmatched junction bases numbered 4, after V lost 5 bases and J lost 0 bases. The CDR3 covers 16 residues. The CDR3 region has the DNA TGTGCCAGCAGTACGGGACAGGGTGCGAACACCGGGGAGCTGTTTTTT. It translates to CASSTGQGANTGELFF.

The gene calls are TRBV2 and TRBJ2-7; a possible D gene is TRBD1 (5 bases). The CDR3 contains 16 residues. The V end was cut by 7 bases, the J end by 1 base, with 20 bases between. The V gene's germline CDR1 is SNHLY and CDR2 FYNNEI. CDR3 region: CASNPLGALGSYEQYF. CDR3 nucleotide sequence: TGTGCCAGCAATCCGCTAGGGGCGCTGGGTTCCTACGAGCAGTACTTC.

V gene TRBV6-1 combines with J gene TRBJ2-1, with TRBD2 identical over 13 bases. The V gene end was trimmed by 6 bases and the J gene end by 12 bases; junction bases not matched to a gene: 8. CDR1 is MNHNS, CDR2 SASEGT, per germline. The CDR3 covers 14 residues. This chain's CDR3 is CASRPGTSGTRQFF. The CDR3 DNA reads TGTGCCAGCAGACCCGGGACTAGCGGGACGAGGCAGTTCTTC.

The chain carries TRBV12-3 or TRBV12-4 and TRBJ2-1; the match to TRBD2 covers 7 bases. The CDR3 runs 17 residues. V trimming: 6 bases; J trimming: 8 bases; junction bases outside the gene matches: 19. The DNA of the CDR3 is TGTGCCAGCAGCCCCAATGCGGCGGGCGGGGAGGGCGATGAGCAGTTCTTC. This gives the protein CASSPNAAGGEGDEQFF.

This clonotype turned up a few times. The chain carries TRBV20-1 and TRBJ2-3, with D possibly being TRBD1 (6 bases). The CDR3 covers 15 residues. V lost 6 bases and J lost 2, with 18 bases in between. CDR1 is DFQATT and CDR2 is SNEGSKA in the germline V gene (reference sequence). The CDR3 here is CSAPRPRDNTDTQYF. DNA for the CDR3: TGCAGTGCCCCGAGGCCCCGGGACAACACAGATACGCAGTATTTT.

A few counts support this clonotype. The chain recombines TRBV4-2 with TRBJ2-7, with no clear D. V gave up 1 base and J gave up 5 bases, with 9 bases separating them. The length of the CDR3 is 13 residues. Per germline, CDR1 LGHNA and CDR2 YNFKEQ. In DNA form, the CDR3 reads TGTGCCAGCAGCCAAGCTCTCCGGGACGAGCAGTACTTC. Protein sequence: CASSQALRDEQYF.

The chain is built from TRBV6-6 and TRBJ2-7; perhaps TRBD2 as D (5 bases). Germline-derived CDR1 and CDR2 are MNHNY and SVGAGI (reference sequence). The V end was cut by 3 bases, the J end by 2 bases, with 17 bases between. The CDR3 consists of 16 residues. The DNA of the CDR3 is TGTGCCAGCAGTTATAGAGGAAGGACGGAGGCCTACGAGCAGTACTTC. Amino acids: CASSYRGRTEAYEQYF.

There are many counts of this clonotype. The gene calls are TRBV12-3 or TRBV12-4 and TRBJ2-3; 8 bases agree with TRBD2. The CDR3 runs 15 residues. With V trimmed by 3 bases and J by 4 bases, 6 bases remained unmatched. CDR3 coding DNA: TGTGCCAGCAGTTTGAGCGGGAGTCGGGCAGATACGCAGTATTTT. It encodes CASSLSGSRADTQYF.

This clonotype was observed a few times. The chain combines TRBV5-1 with TRBJ1-1; TRBD1 is a possible D gene (5 bases). The CDR3 runs 15 residues. V lost 4 bases and J 6 bases, leaving 19 bases between the germline ends. Germline V gene sequence: CDR1 SGHRS, CDR2 YFSETQ. As DNA, the CDR3 is TGCGCCAGCAGCCTCGGAAGCAACAGGTCGCCTGAAGCTTTCTTT. Protein product: CASSLGSNRSPEAFF.

This clonotype was seen many times. V is TRBV6-1 and J is TRBJ2-1; 9 positions agree with TRBD2. The V gene end was trimmed by 2 bases and the J gene end by 4 bases; junction bases not matched to a gene: 12. Germline values: CDR1 MNHNS, CDR2 SASEGT. The CDR3 totals 18 residues. CDR3 bases: TGTGCCAGCAGTGAAATAGTTTTGAGGACTAGCGTTTACAATGAGCAGTTCTTC. This codes for CASSEIVLRTSVYNEQFF.

This clonotype occurred a few times. This chain links TRBV20-1 with TRBJ2-5, with 14 bases matching TRBD2. CDR3 length: 15 residues. With 0 bases clipped from V and 5 bases from J, the junction kept 2 bases outside the gene matches. Germline CDR1 and CDR2: DFQATT and SNEGSKA (reference sequence). CDR3 nucleotide sequence: TGCAGTGCTAGAGATGGGACTAGCGGGAGTGAGACCCAGTACTTC. This encodes CSARDGTSGSETQYF.

The CDR3, as DNA: TGTGCCAGCAGTGACCGGACTAGATCCACCGGGGAGCTGTTTTTT. Translation gives CASSDRTRSTGELFF. This chain uses TRBV2 with TRBJ2-2, with TRBD2 identical over 7 bases. The V and J ends lost 3 bases and 4 bases, in that order; junction bases with no gene match: 5. Per the germline V gene, CDR1 is SNHLY and CDR2 is FYNNEI. This CDR3 spans 15 amino acids.

The chain uses TRBV2 and TRBJ2-7, with D possibly TRBD1 on 6 matching bases. V was cut by 2 bases and J by 2 bases, with 13 bases left in between. The length of the CDR3 is 15 residues. CDR1 and CDR2 (germline): SNHLY, FYNNEI. The CDR3 nucleotides are TGTGCCAGCAGTGAAACCTCGGACAGCGCCTACGAGCAGTACTTC. Amino acids: CASSETSDSAYEQYF.